This T cell receptor (beta chain) was found in a study of CD8+ T cells in alopecia areata. Study at large: Severity of treated patients was scored by affected scalp percentage.

The CDR3 spans 14 residues. V was shortened by 6 bases and J by 8 bases, with 16 bases between the two germline ends. Germline V gives CDR1 MNHEY, CDR2 SMNVEV (reference sequence). Study results and caveats: Within the top 100, expanded CD8+ clones significantly decreased with tofacitinib, as did scalp clonality.

With regard to this clone: Antigen specificity is unknown.

Extraction and reverse transcription of RNA yielded cDNA as the sequencing template. The protocol was immunoSEQ multiplex PCR, while the TCRdb copy is restricted to in-frame clones and leaves out a portion. This sample has fewer than 200,000 clones, with approximately 60% found just once. This sample's treatment: oral pan-JAK inhibitor, 5-10 mg twice daily. The receptor's source is a human donor with alopecia areata. The V gene is TRBV27, the J gene TRBJ2-2; a possible D gene is TRBD1 (6 bases). Material: CD4+ T cells sorted from blood, obtained at week 24, from a patient treated with tofacitinib. CDR3 nucleotide sequence: TGTGCCAGCAGATACAGGGTTTTGACTGGGGAGCTGTTTTTT. Encoded protein: CASRYRVLTGELFF.